This TCR beta chain was retrieved from a study of blood T cell repertoires in COVID-19. Profiled with immunoSEQ multiplex PCR; TCRdb holds only in-frame clones, not every one. The data show approximately 120,000 clones, with roughly four fifths seen just once and roughly 18% held by the top ten. Specimen: PBMCs or T cells enriched from blood (not recorded which). This clonotype was sampled from a man aged 30 to 45 who had recovered from COVID-19.

CDR3 loop: CASSVALTSGRREQFF. Written as DNA, the CDR3 is TGTGCCAGCAGCGTAGCTCTCACTAGCGGGAGAAGAGAGCAGTTCTTC. The chain uses TRBV9 and TRBJ2-1, with 11 positions matching TRBD2. Germline values: CDR1 SGDLS, CDR2 YYNGEE. V lost 0 bases and J lost 10; bases outside the gene matches: 9. This CDR3 has 16 amino acids.